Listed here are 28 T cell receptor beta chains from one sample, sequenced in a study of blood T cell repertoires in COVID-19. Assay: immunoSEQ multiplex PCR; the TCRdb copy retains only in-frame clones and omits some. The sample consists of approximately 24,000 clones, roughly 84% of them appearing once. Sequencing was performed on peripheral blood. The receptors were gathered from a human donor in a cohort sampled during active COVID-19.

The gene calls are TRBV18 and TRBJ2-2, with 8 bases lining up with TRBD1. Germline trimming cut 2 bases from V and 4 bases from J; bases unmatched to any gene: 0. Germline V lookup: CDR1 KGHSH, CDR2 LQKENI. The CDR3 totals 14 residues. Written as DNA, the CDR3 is TGTGCCAGCTCACCAGGACAGGGCACCGGGGAGCTGTTTTTT. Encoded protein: CASSPGQGTGELFF.

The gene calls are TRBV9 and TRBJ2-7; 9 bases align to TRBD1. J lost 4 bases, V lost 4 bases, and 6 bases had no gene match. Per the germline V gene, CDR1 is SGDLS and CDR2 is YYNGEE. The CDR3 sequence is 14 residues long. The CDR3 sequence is CASSRDREHYEQYF. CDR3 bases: TGTGCCAGCAGCAGGGACAGGGAACATTACGAGCAGTACTTC.

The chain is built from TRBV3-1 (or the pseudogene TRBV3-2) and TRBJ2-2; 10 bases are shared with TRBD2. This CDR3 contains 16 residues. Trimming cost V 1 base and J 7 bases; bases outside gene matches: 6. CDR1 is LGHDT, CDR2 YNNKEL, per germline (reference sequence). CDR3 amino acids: CASSQGASGGRGELFF. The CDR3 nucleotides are TGTGCCAGCAGCCAAGGTGCTAGCGGGGGACGCGGGGAGCTGTTTTTT.

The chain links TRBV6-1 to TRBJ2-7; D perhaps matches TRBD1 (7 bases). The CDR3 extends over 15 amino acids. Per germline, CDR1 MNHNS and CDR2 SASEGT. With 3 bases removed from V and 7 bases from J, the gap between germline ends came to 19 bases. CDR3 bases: TGTGCCAGCAGTGAGGATGGCAGGGGGGCAAGGGAGCAGTACTTC. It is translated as CASSEDGRGAREQYF.

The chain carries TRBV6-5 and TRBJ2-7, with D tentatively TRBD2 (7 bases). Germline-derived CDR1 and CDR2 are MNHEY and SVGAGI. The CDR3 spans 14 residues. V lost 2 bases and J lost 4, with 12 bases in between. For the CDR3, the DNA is TGTGCCAGCAGTTACGGGAGGGGGGGTTACGAGCAGTACTTC. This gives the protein CASSYGRGGYEQYF.

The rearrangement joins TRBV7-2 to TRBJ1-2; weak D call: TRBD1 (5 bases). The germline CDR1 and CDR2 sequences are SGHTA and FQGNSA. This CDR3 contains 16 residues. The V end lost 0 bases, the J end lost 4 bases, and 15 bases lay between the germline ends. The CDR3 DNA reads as TGTGCCAGCAGCTTAGCGGGTGCGGGGGTCGGCTATGGCTACACCTTC. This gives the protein CASSLAGAGVGYGYTF.

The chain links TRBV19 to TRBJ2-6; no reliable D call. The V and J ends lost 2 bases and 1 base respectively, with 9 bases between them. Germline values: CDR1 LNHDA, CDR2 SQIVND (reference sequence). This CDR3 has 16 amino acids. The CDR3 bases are TGTGCCAGTAGTATACACTCTTCGTCTGGGGCCAACGTCCTGACTTTC. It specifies CASSIHSSSGANVLTF.

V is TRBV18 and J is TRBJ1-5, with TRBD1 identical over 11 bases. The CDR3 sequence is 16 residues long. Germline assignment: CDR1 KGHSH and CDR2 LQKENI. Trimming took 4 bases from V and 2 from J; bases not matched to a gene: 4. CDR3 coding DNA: TGTGCCAGCTCACTCGGGACAGGGGGAGGCAATCAGCCCCAGCATTTT. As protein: CASSLGTGGGNQPQHF.

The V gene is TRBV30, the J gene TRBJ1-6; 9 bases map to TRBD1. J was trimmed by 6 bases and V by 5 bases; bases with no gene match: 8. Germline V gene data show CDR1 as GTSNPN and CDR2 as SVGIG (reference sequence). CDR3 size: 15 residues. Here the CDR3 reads CAWGRQGVSNSPLHF. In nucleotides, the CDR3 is TGTGCCTGGGGGCGACAGGGGGTATCTAATTCACCCCTCCACTTT.

The CDR3 protein is CSVERMTGPGDTIYF. CDR3 DNA: TGCAGCGTTGAACGGATGACAGGCCCAGGGGACACCATATATTTT. The genes are TRBV29-1 and TRBJ1-3; D may be TRBD1 (6 bases). Looked up from germline, CDR1 is SQVTM and CDR2 is ANQGSEA. V lost 2 bases and J lost 8, with 19 bases in between. The CDR3 consists of 15 residues.

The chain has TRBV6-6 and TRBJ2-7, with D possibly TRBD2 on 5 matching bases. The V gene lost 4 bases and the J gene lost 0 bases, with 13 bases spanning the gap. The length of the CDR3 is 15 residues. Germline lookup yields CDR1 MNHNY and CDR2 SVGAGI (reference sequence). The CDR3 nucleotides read TGTGCCAGCAGTTCTCAGGACTTGAGCTCCTACGAGCAGTACTTC. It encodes CASSSQDLSSYEQYF.

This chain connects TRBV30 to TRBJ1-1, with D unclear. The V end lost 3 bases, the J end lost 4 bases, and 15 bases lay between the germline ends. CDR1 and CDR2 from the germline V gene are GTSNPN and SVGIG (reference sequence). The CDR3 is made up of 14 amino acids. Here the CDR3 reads CAWRPPVFATEAFF. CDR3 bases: TGTGCCTGGAGGCCCCCGGTCTTTGCCACTGAAGCTTTCTTT. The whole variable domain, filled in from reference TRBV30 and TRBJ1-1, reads SQTIHQWPATLVQPVGSPLSLECTVEGTSNPNLYWYRQAAGRGLQLLFYSVGIGQISSEVPQNLSASRPQDRQFILSSKKLLLSDSGFYLCAWRPPVFATEAFFGQGTRLTVV.

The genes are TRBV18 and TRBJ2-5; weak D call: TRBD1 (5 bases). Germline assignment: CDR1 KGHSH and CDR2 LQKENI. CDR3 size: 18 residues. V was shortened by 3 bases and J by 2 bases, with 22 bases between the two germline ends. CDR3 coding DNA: TGTGCCAGCTCACCCCGCTTAAGGCAGGGTCCCCCTCAAGAGACCCAGTACTTC. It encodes CASSPRLRQGPPQETQYF. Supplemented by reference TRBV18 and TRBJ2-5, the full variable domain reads NAGVMQNPRHLVRRRGQEARLRCSPMKGHSHVYWYRQLPEEGLKFMVYLQKENIIDESGMPKERFSAEFPKEGPSILRIQQVVRGDSAAYFCASSPRLRQGPPQETQYFGPGTRLLVL.

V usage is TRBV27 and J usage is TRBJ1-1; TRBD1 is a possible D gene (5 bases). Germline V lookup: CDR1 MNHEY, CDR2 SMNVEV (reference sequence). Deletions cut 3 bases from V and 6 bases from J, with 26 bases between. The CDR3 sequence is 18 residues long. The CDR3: CASSFGLNAEGLWAEAFF. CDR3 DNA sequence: TGTGCCAGCAGTTTCGGGCTCAATGCGGAGGGACTTTGGGCTGAAGCTTTCTTT.

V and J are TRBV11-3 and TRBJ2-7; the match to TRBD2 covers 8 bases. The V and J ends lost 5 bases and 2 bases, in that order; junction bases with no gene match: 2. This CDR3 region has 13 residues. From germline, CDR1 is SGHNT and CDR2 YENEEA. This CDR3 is CASSPGLAYEQYF. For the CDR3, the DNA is TGTGCCAGCAGCCCGGGACTAGCCTACGAGCAGTACTTC.

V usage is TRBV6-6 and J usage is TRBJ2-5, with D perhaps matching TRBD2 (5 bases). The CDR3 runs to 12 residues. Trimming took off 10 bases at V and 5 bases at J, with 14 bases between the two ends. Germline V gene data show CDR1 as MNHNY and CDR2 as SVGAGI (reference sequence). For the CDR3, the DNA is TGTGCCACGCGTCCCGGGATGGAGACCCAGTACTTC. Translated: CATRPGMETQYF.

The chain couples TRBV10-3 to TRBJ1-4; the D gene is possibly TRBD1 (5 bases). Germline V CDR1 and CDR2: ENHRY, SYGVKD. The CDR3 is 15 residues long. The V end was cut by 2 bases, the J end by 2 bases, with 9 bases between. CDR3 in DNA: TGTGCCATCAGTGAGGTGGGGCCTACTAATGAAAAACTGTTTTTT. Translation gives CAISEVGPTNEKLFF.

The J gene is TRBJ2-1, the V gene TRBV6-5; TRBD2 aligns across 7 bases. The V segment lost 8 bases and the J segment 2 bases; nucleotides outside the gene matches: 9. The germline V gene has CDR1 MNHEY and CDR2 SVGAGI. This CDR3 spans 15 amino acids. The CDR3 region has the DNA TGTGCCAGCCGTTTTCAGCGGGGTCCCTACAATGAGCAGTTCTTC. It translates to CASRFQRGPYNEQFF.

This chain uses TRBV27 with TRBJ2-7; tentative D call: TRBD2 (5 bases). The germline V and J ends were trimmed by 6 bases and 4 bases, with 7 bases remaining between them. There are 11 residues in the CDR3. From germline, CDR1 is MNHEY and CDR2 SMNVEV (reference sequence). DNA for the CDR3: TGTGCCAGCAGAAGAGGGTACGAGCAGTACTTC. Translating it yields CASRRGYEQYF.

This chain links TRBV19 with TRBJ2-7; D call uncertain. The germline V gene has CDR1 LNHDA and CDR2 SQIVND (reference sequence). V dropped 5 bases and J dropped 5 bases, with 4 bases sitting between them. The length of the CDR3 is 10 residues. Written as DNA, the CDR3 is TGTGCCAGTAGTCTTGACGAGCAGTACTTC. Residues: CASSLDEQYF. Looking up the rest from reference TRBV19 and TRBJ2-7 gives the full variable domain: DGGITQSPKYLFRKEGQNVTLSCEQNLNHDAMYWYRQDPGQGLRLIYYSQIVNDFQKGDIAEGYSVSREKKESFPLTVTSAQKNPTAFYLCASSLDEQYFGPGTRLTVT.

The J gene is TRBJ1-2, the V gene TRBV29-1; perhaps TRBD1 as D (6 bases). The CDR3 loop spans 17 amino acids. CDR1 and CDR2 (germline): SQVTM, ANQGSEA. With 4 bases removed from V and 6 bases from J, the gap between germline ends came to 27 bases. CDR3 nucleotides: TGCAGCGTTGCAGCGTCAGCCGACAGGTCCTTCACTAATGGCTACACCTTC. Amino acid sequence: CSVAASADRSFTNGYTF.

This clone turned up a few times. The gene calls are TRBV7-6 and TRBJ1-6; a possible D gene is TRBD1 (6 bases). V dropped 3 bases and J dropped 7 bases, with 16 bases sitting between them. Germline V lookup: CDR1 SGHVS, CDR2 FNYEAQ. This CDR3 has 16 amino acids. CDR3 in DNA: TGTGCCAGCAGCTTCGAGGGGGGGCAGGGGAATTCACCCCTCCACTTT. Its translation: CASSFEGGQGNSPLHF.

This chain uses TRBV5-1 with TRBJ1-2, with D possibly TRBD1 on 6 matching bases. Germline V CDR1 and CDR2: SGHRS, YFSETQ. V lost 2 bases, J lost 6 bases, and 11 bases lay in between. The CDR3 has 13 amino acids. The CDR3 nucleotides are TGCGCCAGCAGCTTAGGCCAGGGGAATGGCTACACCTTC. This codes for CASSLGQGNGYTF.

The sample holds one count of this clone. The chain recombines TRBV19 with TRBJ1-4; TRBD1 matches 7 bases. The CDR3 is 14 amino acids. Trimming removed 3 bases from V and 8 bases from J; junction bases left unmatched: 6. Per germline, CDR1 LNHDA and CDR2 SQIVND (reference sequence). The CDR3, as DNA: TGTGCCAGTAGTATCACAGGGGTCGTGGAAAAACTGTTTTTT. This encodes CASSITGVVEKLFF.

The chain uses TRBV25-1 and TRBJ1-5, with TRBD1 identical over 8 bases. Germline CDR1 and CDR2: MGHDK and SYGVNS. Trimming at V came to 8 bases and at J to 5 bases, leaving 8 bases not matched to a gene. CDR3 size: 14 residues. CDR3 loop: CASARTGRDQPQHF. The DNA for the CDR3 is TGTGCCAGCGCTCGGACAGGGAGGGATCAGCCCCAGCATTTT. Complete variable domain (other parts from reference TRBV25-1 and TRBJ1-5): EADIYQTPRYLVIGTGKKITLECSQTMGHDKMYWYQQDPGMELHLIHYSYGVNSTEKGDLSSESTVSRIRTEHFPLTLESARPSHTSQYLCASARTGRDQPQHFGDGTRLSIL.

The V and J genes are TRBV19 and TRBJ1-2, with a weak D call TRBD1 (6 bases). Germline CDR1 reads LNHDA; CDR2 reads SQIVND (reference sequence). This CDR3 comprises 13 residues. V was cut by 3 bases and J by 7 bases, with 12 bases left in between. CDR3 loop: CASSINSRGGYTF. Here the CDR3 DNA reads TGTGCCAGTAGTATCAATTCCAGGGGTGGCTACACCTTC.

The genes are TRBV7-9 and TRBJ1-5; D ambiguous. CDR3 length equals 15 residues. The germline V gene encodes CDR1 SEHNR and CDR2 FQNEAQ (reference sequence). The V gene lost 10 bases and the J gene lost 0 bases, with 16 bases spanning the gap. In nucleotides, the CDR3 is TGTGCCACGAACCCCCCGGTGTATAGCAATCAGCCCCAGCATTTT. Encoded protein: CATNPPVYSNQPQHF.

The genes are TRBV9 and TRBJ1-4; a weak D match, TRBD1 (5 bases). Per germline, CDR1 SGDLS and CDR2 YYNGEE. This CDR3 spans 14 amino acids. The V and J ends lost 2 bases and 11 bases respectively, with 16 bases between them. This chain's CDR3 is CASSVEGVRSKLFF. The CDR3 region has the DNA TGTGCCAGCAGCGTGGAAGGGGTTAGGAGTAAACTGTTTTTT. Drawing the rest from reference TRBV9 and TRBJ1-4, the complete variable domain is DSGVTQTPKHLITATGQRVTLRCSPRSGDLSVYWYQQSLDQGLQFLIQYYNGEERAKGNILERFSAQQFPDLHSELNLSSLELGDSALYFCASSVEGVRSKLFFGSGTQLSVL.